This T cell receptor beta chain was found in a study of spatial heterogeneity in lung cancer. Regarding the study as a whole: Intratumoral expanded alpha and beta TCR counts were found to track tumor mutation counts.

This clonotype was seen repeatedly, ten times or more. The antigen is not known. Time point defined: sample taken at primary tumor resection. Researchers sequenced whole RNA taken from tumor, nontumor lung or frozen PBMC without sorting. The germline CDR1 and CDR2 sequences are LGHDT and YNNKEL (reference sequence). With 0 bases removed from V and 9 bases from J, the gap between germline ends came to 15 bases. This CDR3 has 15 amino acids. TCRdb reanalysed the 5' RACE reads using MiXCR and keeps one entry per CDR3 protein. The profile covers approximately 9,000 distinct CDR3 sequences, with roughly 4.7% appearing a single time and around a tenth taken by the ten largest.

The TCR comes from a female donor with early-stage non-small cell lung cancer. Material: lung tumor tissue, obtained at surgery. The gene calls are TRBV3-1 and TRBJ2-1; D is perhaps TRBD2 (5 bases). The CDR3 DNA follows: TGTGCCAGCAGCCAAGATTCCGCTACCCGGGGTGAGCAGTTCTTC. This sequence encodes CASSQDSATRGEQFF.